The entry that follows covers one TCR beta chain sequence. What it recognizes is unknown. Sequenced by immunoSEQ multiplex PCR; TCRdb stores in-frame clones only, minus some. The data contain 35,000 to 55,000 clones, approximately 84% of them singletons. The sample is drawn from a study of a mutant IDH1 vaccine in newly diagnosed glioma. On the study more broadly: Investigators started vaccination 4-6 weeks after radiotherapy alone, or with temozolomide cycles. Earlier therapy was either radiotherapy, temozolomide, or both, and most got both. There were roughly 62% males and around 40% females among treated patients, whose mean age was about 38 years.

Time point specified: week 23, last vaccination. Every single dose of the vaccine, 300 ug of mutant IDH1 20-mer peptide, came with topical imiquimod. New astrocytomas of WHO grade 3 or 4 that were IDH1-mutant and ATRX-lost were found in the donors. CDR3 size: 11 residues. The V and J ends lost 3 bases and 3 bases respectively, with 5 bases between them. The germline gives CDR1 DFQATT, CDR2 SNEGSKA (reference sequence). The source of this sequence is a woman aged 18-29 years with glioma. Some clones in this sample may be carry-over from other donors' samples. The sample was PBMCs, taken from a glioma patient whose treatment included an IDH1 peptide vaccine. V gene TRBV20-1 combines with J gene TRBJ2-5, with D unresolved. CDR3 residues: CSAREKETQYF. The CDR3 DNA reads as TGCAGTGCTAGGGAAAAAGAGACCCAGTACTTC.